The 18 T cell receptor beta chains in this list originate from one sample, sequenced in a study of shared clonotypes between healthy human individuals. Sequenced by immunoSEQ multiplex PCR; TCRdb stores in-frame clones only, minus some. The table records hundreds of thousands of clones, about four fifths of them present only once. The source material was PBMCs. These receptors originate from a woman aged 40-49 years in good health. Some clones in this sample may be carry-over from other donors' samples.

This clone has just one count. V usage is TRBV5-1 and J usage is TRBJ2-7; no definite D call. The CDR3 loop spans 13 amino acids. From germline, CDR1 is SGHRS and CDR2 YFSETQ. Deletions cut 0 bases from V and 4 bases from J, with 8 bases between. The DNA for the CDR3 is TGCGCCAGCAGCTTGGATGATGCGTACGAGCAGTACTTC. It encodes CASSLDDAYEQYF.

V gene TRBV5-5 combines with J gene TRBJ2-3, with D uncertain. CDR3 size: 15 residues. Trimming left V 3 bases short and J 0 bases short, with 11 bases between. CDR1 and CDR2 (germline): SGHKS, YYEKEE (reference sequence). The CDR3 nucleotides read TGTGCCAGCAGCTCGCCAGGTACTAGCACAGATACGCAGTATTTT. Translating it yields CASSSPGTSTDTQYF.

The rearrangement links TRBV11-3 to TRBJ2-1; 10 positions match TRBD2. With V trimmed by 2 bases and J by 8 bases, 3 bases remained unmatched. There are 14 residues in the CDR3. Germline values: CDR1 SGHNT, CDR2 YENEEA. In DNA form, the CDR3 reads TGTGCCAGCAGCTTAAGCGGGAGGGCGTATGAGCAGTTCTTC. Translating it yields CASSLSGRAYEQFF.

J is TRBJ2-5 and V is TRBV28; 8 bases align to TRBD1. The CDR3 is made up of 14 amino acids. Germline trimming cut 3 bases from V and 6 bases from J; bases unmatched to any gene: 6. CDR1 and CDR2 (germline): MDHEN, SYDVKM. This chain's CDR3 is CASSFQGQVQTQYF. DNA for the CDR3: TGTGCCAGCAGTTTCCAGGGACAGGTACAGACCCAGTACTTC.

This rearrangement joins TRBV7-8 to TRBJ2-3, with TRBD2 matching over 14 bases. Unmatched junction bases numbered 3, after V lost 5 bases and J lost 5 bases. Germline V gene data show CDR1 as SGHVS and CDR2 as FQNEAQ. This CDR3 region has 15 residues. DNA of the CDR3: TGTGCCAGCAGCCACGGACTAGCGGGAGGAGATACGCAGTATTTT. Amino acids: CASSHGLAGGDTQYF.

V usage is TRBV25-1 and J usage is TRBJ1-1, with D perhaps matching TRBD1 (5 bases). This CDR3 has 10 residues. V lost 6 bases, J lost 11 bases, and 10 bases lay in between. Germline loops: CDR1 MGHDK, CDR2 SYGVNS. The CDR3 spells CASSRDRAFF. The DNA of the CDR3 is TGTGCCAGCAGCAGGGATCGTGCTTTCTTT.

Of note for this clone: At one end the junction does not follow the germline gene, possibly because of a read error. The rearrangement joins TRBV10-3 to TRBJ1-5, with D uncertain. CDR1 is ENHRY and CDR2 is SYGVKD in the germline V gene. The CDR3 totals 15 residues. CDR3 sequence reads: CAISERQNSNQPQHF. CDR3 sequence (DNA): TGTGCCATTAGTGAACGGCAGAATAGCAATCAGCCCCAGCATTTT.

J is TRBJ1-4 and V is TRBV28; no definite D call. Per the germline V gene, CDR1 is MDHEN and CDR2 is SYDVKM. The CDR3 consists of 14 residues. Trimming left V 9 bases short and J 2 bases short, with 13 bases between. CDR3 nucleotide sequence: TGTGCCAGTCAGACTCGGTGGACTAATGAAAAACTGTTTTTT. As protein: CASQTRWTNEKLFF.

This rearrangement joins TRBV18 to TRBJ1-3; perhaps TRBD1 as D (5 bases). Germline V gene sequence: CDR1 KGHSH, CDR2 LQKENI. The CDR3 runs to 13 residues. V was shortened by 4 bases and J by 2 bases, with 6 bases between the two germline ends. DNA of the CDR3: TGTGCCAGCTCACAGGGGCCTGGAAACACCATATATTTT. This codes for CASSQGPGNTIYF.

This clone has just a few counts. The V gene is TRBV5-1, the J gene TRBJ2-1; tentatively, D is TRBD1 or TRBD2 (5 bases each). Germline CDR1 SGHRS, CDR2 YFSETQ. V lost 4 bases to trimming and J lost 4 bases, with 24 bases between them. This CDR3 comprises 18 residues. For the CDR3, the DNA is TGCGCCAGCAGCCTCAATGGGGGTACCCACGCCGGATACAATGAGCAGTTCTTC. It yields the protein CASSLNGGTHAGYNEQFF.

The gene calls are TRBV5-1 and TRBJ2-1, with D possibly matching TRBD1 (6 bases). Trimming removed 1 base from V and 8 bases from J, with 16 bases in between. The CDR3 is 15 residues long. The germline CDR1 and CDR2 sequences are SGHRS and YFSETQ. CDR3 in amino acids: CASSLPRQEPDEQFF. DNA of the CDR3: TGCGCCAGCAGCTTGCCCCGACAGGAACCGGATGAGCAGTTCTTC.

The chain combines TRBV5-4 with TRBJ2-2; no clear D. Germline CDR1 and CDR2: SGHNT and YYREEE (reference sequence). The CDR3 has 15 residues. V lost 2 bases to trimming and J lost 5 bases, with 13 bases between them. The CDR3 DNA sequence: TGTGCCAGCAGCTTAATGGGCCCAACTACCGGGGAGCTGTTTTTT. Protein: CASSLMGPTTGELFF.

The chain carries TRBV27 and TRBJ2-6; D ambiguous. Germline V gene data show CDR1 as MNHEY and CDR2 as SMNVEV (reference sequence). CDR3 size: 15 residues. The V and J ends lost 6 bases and 4 bases respectively, with 13 bases between them. In DNA, the CDR3 is TGTGCCAGCAGCCGTTACAGTGCCGGGGCCAACGTCCTGACTTTC. This codes for CASSRYSAGANVLTF.

Of note for this clone: The junction departs from the called germline gene at one end, perhaps through a read error. J is TRBJ2-3 and V is TRBV11-2; tentative D call: TRBD2 (5 bases). CDR3 length equals 13 residues. Germline V gene lookup returns CDR1 SGHAT and CDR2 FQNNGV. The CDR3 loop is CANSSLSVDTQYF. The CDR3 nucleotides are TGTGCCAACAGCTCCCTTAGCGTAGATACGCAGTATTTT.

The chain has TRBV7-6 and TRBJ1-3; D is uncertain. The CDR3 is 16 amino acids. With 1 base removed from V and 4 bases from J, the gap between germline ends came to 14 bases. CDR1 and CDR2 (germline): SGHVS, FNYEAQ. The DNA for the CDR3 is TGTGCCAGCAGCTTAGGCCTGGCGGGCCTCGGAAACACCATATATTTT. As protein: CASSLGLAGLGNTIYF.

The chain carries TRBV4-2 and TRBJ2-3, with D perhaps TRBD2 (6 bases). The CDR3 is 14 amino acids. Per the germline V gene, CDR1 is LGHNA and CDR2 is YNFKEQ. The V and J ends lost 0 bases and 3 bases respectively, with 7 bases between them. The CDR3 here is CASSQELATDTQYF. CDR3 coding DNA: TGTGCCAGCAGCCAAGAACTAGCTACAGATACGCAGTATTTT.

For this clone: The same CDR3 arises from other DNA sequences in this sample as well. The chain combines TRBV6-5 with TRBJ1-2; D is unresolved. The CDR3 has 14 residues. Germline V lookup: CDR1 MNHEY, CDR2 SVGAGI. The V end lost 0 bases, the J end lost 2 bases, and 7 bases lay between the germline ends. As DNA, the CDR3 is TGTGCCAGCAGTTACTCTAGAGGGAACTATGGCTACACCTTC. Translation gives CASSYSRGNYGYTF.

V gene TRBV15 combines with J gene TRBJ1-3, with unresolved D. Germline loops: CDR1 LNHNV, CDR2 YYDKDF (reference sequence). V was clipped by 5 bases and J by 0 bases, with 11 bases between them. The CDR3 sequence is 15 residues long. CDR3: CATSPRRGSGNTIYF. As DNA, the CDR3 is TGTGCCACCAGCCCTAGGCGGGGCTCTGGAAACACCATATATTTT. The variable domain in full, completed from reference TRBV15 and TRBJ1-3, reads DAMVIQNPRYQVTQFGKPVTLSCSQTLNHNVMYWYQQKSSQAPKLLFHYYDKDFNNEADTPDNFQSRRPNTSFCFLDIRSPGLGDTAMYLCATSPRRGSGNTIYFGEGSWLTVV.